The 29 T cell receptor beta chains below come from one sample, sequenced in a study of OX40 agonist ivuxolimab in advanced cancers. TCRdb's copy holds only in-frame clones and misses some; the assay was immunoSEQ multiplex PCR. The sample holds more than 60,000 clones, 87% seen once. The sequencing here drew on CD4+ or CD8+ T cells sorted from blood, taken in a trial of the OX40 agonist ivuxolimab. The receptors come from an adult with an advanced solid tumor such as melanoma, head and neck, liver or kidney cancer.

Of note for this clone: Other DNA sequences in the sample encode the same CDR3. This chain links TRBV30 with TRBJ2-7; D is ambiguous. The ends were cut back, 0 bases at V and 3 bases at J, with 3 bases in the middle. Germline values: CDR1 GTSNPN, CDR2 SVGIG (reference sequence). CDR3 length: 11 amino acids. The CDR3 DNA follows: TGTGCCTGGAGTGTACGCTACGAGCAGTACTTC. Translated: CAWSVRYEQYF.

The DNA for the CDR3 is TGTGCCAGCAGCTCCTATGCCACTGAAGCTTTCTTT. Protein: CASSSYATEAFF. This chain connects TRBV5-6 to TRBJ1-1; D not resolved. V was cut by 3 bases and J by 4 bases, with 7 bases left in between. Germline CDR1 is SGHDT and CDR2 is YYEEEE. This CDR3 contains 12 residues.

The chain is built from TRBV7-2 and TRBJ2-5; 9 bases fit TRBD1. The germline gives CDR1 SGHTA, CDR2 FQGNSA. This CDR3 contains 17 residues. The ends lost 1 base at V and 4 bases at J; junction bases unmatched: 10. CDR3 sequence: CASSLVPHRGLRETQYF. As DNA, the CDR3 is TGTGCCAGCAGCTTAGTTCCTCACAGGGGGCTACGAGAGACCCAGTACTTC.

This CDR3 is CASSLLAANYGYTF. CDR3 nucleotides: TGTGCCAGCAGTTTATTGGCGGCAAACTATGGCTACACCTTC. The chain links TRBV28 to TRBJ1-2; no definite D call. CDR1 and CDR2 (germline): MDHEN, SYDVKM. V was cut by 1 base and J by 2 bases, with 8 bases left in between. The CDR3 covers 14 residues.

The chain employs TRBV5-4 and TRBJ2-3, with 7 bases matching TRBD1. Trimming cost V 4 bases and J 2 bases; bases outside gene matches: 4. Germline V gene data show CDR1 as SGHNT and CDR2 as YYREEE (reference sequence). The CDR3 extends over 14 amino acids. In DNA form, the CDR3 reads TGTGCCAGCAGCCCTGACAGGGACACAGATACGCAGTATTTT. It specifies CASSPDRDTDTQYF.

This clone showed up just once. The chain carries TRBV6-1 and TRBJ2-1; D might be TRBD2 (6 bases). Germline CDR1 reads MNHNS; CDR2 reads SASEGT. Deletions cut 8 bases from V and 4 bases from J, with 12 bases between. This CDR3 has 13 amino acids. CDR3: CASASASYNEQFF. DNA of the CDR3: TGTGCCAGCGCTAGCGCCTCTTACAATGAGCAGTTCTTC.

The chain has TRBV5-1 and TRBJ2-4; D possibly corresponds to TRBD2 (5 bases). Germline CDR1 and CDR2: SGHRS and YFSETQ. V lost 7 bases to trimming and J lost 0 bases, with 14 bases between them. The CDR3 spans 15 residues. CDR3 DNA: TGCGCCAGCCCCCGGAGGTGCCGAGCCAAAAACATTCAGTACTTC. It codes for CASPRRCRAKNIQYF.

The J gene is TRBJ2-7, the V gene TRBV11-2; D is unresolved. The CDR3 extends over 14 amino acids. V lost 3 bases to trimming and J lost 7 bases, with 16 bases between them. Germline CDR1 and CDR2: SGHAT and FQNNGV. CDR3 amino acids: CASSFSEDVGEQYF. The CDR3 DNA reads as TGTGCCAGCAGCTTTTCTGAGGACGTCGGGGAGCAGTACTTC.

This clone showed up just once. This chain uses TRBV10-3 with TRBJ1-3; D is ambiguous. Germline lookup yields CDR1 ENHRY and CDR2 SYGVKD. V gave up 3 bases and J gave up 0 bases, with 12 bases separating them. This CDR3 spans 16 amino acids. CDR3 in DNA: TGTGCCATCAGTGACATTACGGCGAGCTCTGGAAACACCATATATTTT. Translated, it gives CAISDITASSGNTIYF.

The CDR3 sequence: CASSPPQAGAYEQYF. The CDR3 DNA is TGTGCCAGCTCACCACCCCAAGCTGGTGCCTACGAGCAGTACTTC. J is TRBJ2-7 and V is TRBV18; D gene uncertain. The germline V gene has CDR1 KGHSH and CDR2 LQKENI. This CDR3 contains 15 residues. The V end was cut by 0 bases, the J end by 2 bases, with 11 bases between.

This rearrangement joins TRBV6-1 to TRBJ1-4; TRBD1 might be the D (6 bases). This CDR3 comprises 17 residues. Trimming took 4 bases from V and 4 from J, leaving 19 bases between them. Germline assignment: CDR1 MNHNS and CDR2 SASEGT. The CDR3 region has the DNA TGTGCCAGCAGTGCTCCTGGGGGGCGGGTCAGTAATGAAAAACTGTTTTTT. This gives the protein CASSAPGGRVSNEKLFF.

The chain joins TRBV10-3 to TRBJ2-5; the D is unclear. Trimming removed 3 bases at V and 2 bases at J, with 7 bases between. The CDR3 has 13 amino acids. Germline CDR1 reads ENHRY; CDR2 reads SYGVKD. The CDR3 is CAISDAAQETQYF. The DNA of the CDR3 is TGTGCCATCAGTGATGCAGCGCAAGAGACCCAGTACTTC.

The gene calls are TRBV18 and TRBJ2-1, with D perhaps given as TRBD1 or TRBD2 (6 bases each). This CDR3 spans 13 amino acids. Deletions cut 5 bases from V and 5 bases from J, with 10 bases between. CDR1 and CDR2 from the germline V gene are KGHSH and LQKENI. The CDR3 nucleotides are TGTGCCAGCTCAGGGGGGCGTGACAATGAGCAGTTCTTC. It encodes CASSGGRDNEQFF.

This clone has just a few counts. The chain carries TRBV28 and TRBJ1-5; tentatively, D is TRBD1 (6 bases). CDR3 length: 16 residues. The V gene's germline CDR1 is MDHEN and CDR2 SYDVKM. Trimming removed 5 bases at V and 3 bases at J, with 17 bases between. The CDR3 loop reads CASSPAGQGYNQPQHF. The CDR3 DNA sequence: TGTGCCAGCAGTCCCGCGGGGCAGGGGTACAATCAGCCCCAGCATTTT.

The chain joins TRBV6-6 to TRBJ1-6, with D unresolved. The CDR3 is 13 amino acids. In germline, CDR1 is MNHNY, CDR2 SVGAGI (reference sequence). V shed 8 bases and J shed 9 bases, with 14 bases lying between them. In nucleotides, the CDR3 is TGTGCCAGCCGACTGGAGGCAGCTTCACCCCTCCACTTT. Residues: CASRLEAASPLHF.

The DNA of the CDR3 is TGCGCCAGCAGCCAAGCCCGGGACACCGGGGAGCTGTTTTTT. Translated: CASSQARDTGELFF. The chain couples TRBV4-3 to TRBJ2-2; D ambiguous. With 1 base removed from V and 3 bases from J, the gap between germline ends came to 6 bases. CDR3 length: 14 amino acids. The germline CDR1 and CDR2 sequences are LGHNA and YSLEER.

V and J are TRBV2 and TRBJ1-6; D perhaps matches TRBD1 (6 bases). Trimming shortened V by 6 bases and J by 1 base, and 7 bases separated the two germline ends. The CDR3 consists of 14 residues. Germline V gene sequence: CDR1 SNHLY, CDR2 FYNNEI. The CDR3, as DNA: TGTGCCAGCAGAACAGGGTCCTATAATTCACCCCTCCACTTT. Translated, it gives CASRTGSYNSPLHF.

The J gene is TRBJ2-7, the V gene TRBV28; D is perhaps TRBD1 (6 bases). The CDR3 runs 16 residues. Deletions cut 6 bases from V and 3 bases from J, with 21 bases between. The germline V gene has CDR1 MDHEN and CDR2 SYDVKM. The DNA of the CDR3 is TGTGCCAGCAGCCCCACCACAGGGTTTGTTTTCTACGAGCAGTACTTC. Amino acids: CASSPTTGFVFYEQYF. The entire variable domain, with the rest obtained from reference TRBV28 and TRBJ2-7, is as follows: DVKVTQSSRYLVKRTGEKVFLECVQDMDHENMFWYRQDPGLGLRLIYFSYDVKMKEKGDIPEGYSVSREKKERFSLILESASTNQTSMYLCASSPTTGFVFYEQYFGPGTRLTVT.

The rearrangement links TRBV5-5 to TRBJ1-5, with unresolved D. V was clipped by 0 bases and J by 0 bases, with 7 bases between them. This CDR3 is built from 15 residues. Germline V CDR1 and CDR2: SGHKS, YYEKEE (reference sequence). CDR3 coding DNA: TGTGCCAGCAGCTTGGAACCCTTTAGCAATCAGCCCCAGCATTTT. It codes for CASSLEPFSNQPQHF.

The chain's CDR3 is CASSGSLNTGELFF. Written as DNA, the CDR3 is TGTGCCAGCAGCGGCAGCCTGAACACCGGGGAGCTGTTTTTT. The V and J genes are TRBV6-4 and TRBJ2-2; D remains unclear. The CDR3 spans 14 residues. The V gene lost 6 bases and the J gene lost 1 base, with 9 bases spanning the gap. Per germline, CDR1 MRHNA and CDR2 SNTAGT.

This rearrangement joins TRBV18 to TRBJ2-2, with D uncertain. CDR1 is KGHSH, CDR2 LQKENI, per germline. This CDR3 has 12 residues. Trimming took 2 bases from V and 2 from J, leaving 0 bases between them. This chain's CDR3 is CASSPNTGELFF. The CDR3, as DNA: TGTGCCAGCTCACCAAACACCGGGGAGCTGTTTTTT. Complete variable domain (other parts from reference TRBV18 and TRBJ2-2): NAGVMQNPRHLVRRRGQEARLRCSPMKGHSHVYWYRQLPEEGLKFMVYLQKENIIDESGMPKERFSAEFPKEGPSILRIQQVVRGDSAAYFCASSPNTGELFFGEGSRLTVL.

The rearrangement links TRBV6-1 to TRBJ2-5; possible D gene TRBD1, 6 bases. The length of the CDR3 is 15 residues. Germline lookup yields CDR1 MNHNS and CDR2 SASEGT. The V end lost 2 bases, the J end lost 6 bases, and 16 bases lay between the germline ends. The CDR3: CASSENGGGMQTQYF. CDR3 sequence (DNA): TGTGCCAGCAGTGAAAATGGTGGGGGCATGCAGACCCAGTACTTC.

The chain couples TRBV19 to TRBJ2-2; possible D gene TRBD2, 5 bases. Trimming left V 3 bases short and J 4 bases short, with 15 bases between. Germline V gene lookup returns CDR1 LNHDA and CDR2 SQIVND (reference sequence). The CDR3 extends over 16 amino acids. The CDR3 region is CASSIPGWPGTGELFF. CDR3 in DNA: TGTGCCAGTAGTATTCCGGGGTGGCCGGGCACCGGGGAGCTGTTTTTT.

The chain has TRBV25-1 and TRBJ2-1; weak D call: TRBD1 (5 bases). This CDR3 comprises 15 residues. V lost 1 base and J 8 bases, leaving 15 bases between the germline ends. Germline CDR1 is MGHDK and CDR2 is SYGVNS. The CDR3 loop reads CASSESVGLADEQFF. The CDR3, as DNA: TGTGCCAGCAGTGAATCGGTGGGGCTGGCCGATGAGCAGTTCTTC.

V usage is TRBV18 and J usage is TRBJ2-1, with D unclear. The germline gives CDR1 KGHSH, CDR2 LQKENI. This CDR3 comprises 15 residues. V lost 3 bases to trimming and J lost 0 bases, with 9 bases between them. CDR3 region: CASSPLRVSYNEQFF. CDR3 sequence (DNA): TGTGCCAGCTCACCCCTTCGGGTCTCCTACAATGAGCAGTTCTTC.

The chain carries TRBV27 and TRBJ2-3, with 7 bases identical to TRBD2. From germline, CDR1 is MNHEY and CDR2 SMNVEV (reference sequence). With 6 bases clipped from V and 9 bases from J, the junction kept 15 bases outside the gene matches. There are 15 residues in the CDR3. The CDR3 coding sequence is TGTGCCAGCAGGCCTAACCAGCGGGGTCGGGGGACGCAGTATTTT. Translated, it gives CASRPNQRGRGTQYF.

The genes are TRBV6-5 and TRBJ1-2, with D perhaps TRBD1 (5 bases). Germline V CDR1 and CDR2: MNHEY, SVGAGI. The CDR3 loop spans 13 amino acids. The V gene lost 6 bases and the J gene lost 3 bases, with 11 bases spanning the gap. The CDR3 region is CASRETDYYGYTF. The CDR3, as DNA: TGTGCCAGCAGGGAGACAGACTACTATGGCTACACCTTC.

The rearrangement uses TRBV27 and TRBJ1-4; TRBD1 matches 9 bases. The CDR3 runs 17 residues. Looked up from germline, CDR1 is MNHEY and CDR2 is SMNVEV (reference sequence). V lost 2 bases, J lost 2 bases, and 6 bases stayed unmatched. CDR3 amino acids: CASSLRGQGRTNEKLFF. The CDR3 DNA reads TGTGCCAGCAGTTTAAGAGGACAGGGGCGGACTAATGAAAAACTGTTTTTT.

The chain uses TRBV18 and TRBJ1-1; 9 bases match TRBD1. CDR1 and CDR2 (germline): KGHSH, LQKENI. With 0 bases clipped from V and 7 bases from J, the junction kept 3 bases outside the gene matches. The CDR3 covers 14 residues. The CDR3 protein is CASSPPGQGGEAFF. The CDR3 nucleotides read TGTGCCAGCTCACCACCGGGACAGGGCGGTGAAGCTTTCTTT. Combining the CDR3 with reference TRBV18 and TRBJ1-1 gives the whole variable domain NAGVMQNPRHLVRRRGQEARLRCSPMKGHSHVYWYRQLPEEGLKFMVYLQKENIIDESGMPKERFSAEFPKEGPSILRIQQVVRGDSAAYFCASSPPGQGGEAFFGQGTRLTVV.